Listed here are 2 T cell receptor beta chains from one sample, sequenced in a study of response to subunit inactivated influenza vaccine. TCRdb passed the RT-PCR reads through MiXCR, listing each CDR3 protein once. The sample carries about 480,000 distinct CDR3 sequences, over 10% recorded once. The material sequenced was PBMCs from blood, taken roughly 45 days after vaccination. Receptors were obtained from a man in his fifties who received an inactivated influenza vaccine.

This clonotype was picked up a small number of times. The chain couples TRBV7-2 to TRBJ1-2; tentatively, D is TRBD1 (5 bases). Germline V gene lookup returns CDR1 SGHTA and CDR2 FQGNSA. Trimming cost V 6 bases and J 1 base, with 12 bases left between them. The CDR3 has 14 residues. This CDR3 reads CASSYDRSNYGYTF. The DNA for the CDR3 is TGTGCCAGCAGTTATGACAGAAGTAACTATGGCTACACCTTC.

The rearrangement links TRBV3-1 to TRBJ2-2; no clear D gene. Trimming took 4 bases from V and 4 from J, leaving 13 bases between them. CDR1 LGHDT and CDR2 YNNKEL come from the germline V gene (reference sequence). There are 15 residues in the CDR3. DNA for the CDR3: TGTGCCAGCAGCCCCCTCGACCAGTTCACCGGGGAGCTGTTTTTT. It specifies CASSPLDQFTGELFF.